The 8 T cell receptor beta chains below all came from one sample that was sequenced in a study of T cell repertoires in cytomegalovirus infection (dated by TCRdb to between 2018 and 2021). Per the publication, the treatment or condition label means: in vitro stimulation with specific CMV peptide epitopes to enrich CMV-specific T cells. These receptors' antigens are unknown. Sequencer: Illumina HiSeq 1500. The public sequencing data were trimmed at Q25 with fastp and processed into clonotypes with MiXCR by TCRdb, which kept only in-frame beta chains. When rows share a CDR3 protein, they turn into one entry using the most common DNA and genes. In this sample the table shows about 350,000 distinct CDR3 sequences, approximately 30% of which occur a single time. In total, the top ten clones hold 13% of the sample. Sequencing was performed on cultured PBMCs, taken from culture after CMV antigen stimulation. The source of these receptors is a human donor in good health (CMV status not recorded). Some clones in this sample may be carry-over from other donors' samples.

This clonotype was seen only a few times. The rearrangement uses TRBV2 and TRBJ2-7, with D possibly TRBD1 on 6 matching bases. The CDR3 runs to 14 residues. Germline assignment: CDR1 SNHLY and CDR2 FYNNEI. Trimming cost V 3 bases and J 5 bases, with 14 bases left between them. CDR3 sequence (DNA): TGTGCCAGCAGTGATGGGCAGGGGTGGGACGAGCAGTACTTC. It translates to CASSDGQGWDEQYF.

The table lists this clonotype with a few counts. V and J are TRBV6-1 and TRBJ2-1; 7 bases line up with TRBD1. The CDR3 is 17 residues long. J lost 4 bases, V lost 7 bases, and 16 bases had no gene match. The germline gives CDR1 MNHNS, CDR2 SASEGT. For the CDR3, the DNA is TGTGCCAGCATGCCCGACAGGGCCCCCTTAACTTACAATGAGCAGTTCTTC. Amino acids: CASMPDRAPLTYNEQFF.

The chain combines TRBV6-2 or TRBV6-3 with TRBJ1-6, with D unclear. This CDR3 comprises 13 residues. Trimming removed 5 bases at V and 9 bases at J, with 11 bases between. Germline assignment: CDR1 MNHEY and CDR2 SVGEGT. CDR3: CASSPLAVSPLHF. Written as DNA, the CDR3 is TGTGCCAGCAGTCCACTCGCCGTTTCACCCCTCCACTTT.

The genes are TRBV27 and TRBJ1-2; D is uncertain. The germline V and J ends were trimmed by 0 bases and 4 bases, with 9 bases remaining between them. CDR3 length: 14 residues. Per germline, CDR1 MNHEY and CDR2 SMNVEV (reference sequence). The DNA for the CDR3 is TGTGCCAGCAGTTTATCGTGGAGCTCCTATGGCTACACCTTC. It translates to CASSLSWSSYGYTF.

The table lists this clonotype with a few counts. The chain employs TRBV6-6 and TRBJ1-3, with 11 nucleotides matching TRBD1. Trimming took 6 bases from V and 7 from J; bases not matched to a gene: 8. The CDR3 is 15 amino acids. CDR1 and CDR2 from the germline V gene are MNHNY and SVGAGI (reference sequence). This CDR3 reads CASRHGQGAGNTIYF. The CDR3 bases are TGTGCCAGCAGACATGGACAGGGGGCAGGGAACACCATATATTTT.

The chain has TRBV10-1 and TRBJ2-3; 7 bases agree with TRBD2. Germline V gives CDR1 WNHNN, CDR2 SYGVQD (reference sequence). The CDR3 covers 16 residues. Trimming took 3 bases from V and 2 from J; bases not matched to a gene: 8. DNA for the CDR3: TGCGCCAGCAGTGATCTAGCGGAACGATACACAGATACGCAGTATTTT. Its translation is CASSDLAERYTDTQYF.

This clonotype was observed a few times. J is TRBJ2-2 and V is TRBV12-3 or TRBV12-4; D gene uncertain. V was clipped by 6 bases and J by 4 bases, with 12 bases between them. The CDR3 runs to 14 residues. Here the CDR3 reads CASRPGPRTGELFF. DNA for the CDR3: TGTGCCAGCAGACCCGGGCCTCGCACCGGGGAGCTGTTTTTT.

This clonotype was seen repeatedly, ten times or more. The rearrangement joins TRBV7-8 to TRBJ2-1, with TRBD1 matching over 10 bases. The CDR3 has 15 residues. V lost 2 bases and J lost 5; bases outside the gene matches: 3. Germline V gene data show CDR1 as SGHVS and CDR2 as FQNEAQ. CDR3 region: CASSLRQGANNEQFF. CDR3 DNA sequence: TGTGCCAGCAGCTTACGACAGGGGGCTAACAATGAGCAGTTCTTC.